This passage covers 17 T cell receptor beta chains from one sample sequenced in a study of blood T cell repertoires in COVID-19 (dated by TCRdb to 2018 to 2021). Libraries were built with the immunoSEQ multiplex PCR assay. TCRdb re-hosts the immuneACCESS table, in-frame sequences only. Its copies lack some clones; in the studies checked, an unresolved V gene accounts for under half of them, and the cause for the rest is not known. Within this sample are about 320,000 clones, with over 90% of them counted one time only. The ten largest clones take up about 4.2% of the sample. The sequencing input was PBMCs or T cells enriched from blood (not recorded which). The source of these receptors is a woman in her twenties or thirties who had been exposed to COVID-19.

This clone was seen a handful of times. The V and J genes are TRBV7-9 and TRBJ1-3; 8 bases agree with TRBD1. Trimming at V came to 6 bases and at J to 2 bases, leaving 6 bases not matched to a gene. The CDR3 sequence is 15 residues long. CDR1 and CDR2 from the germline V gene are SEHNR and FQNEAQ (reference sequence). The CDR3 bases are TGTGCCAGCAGAAATACAGGGGGGCCTGGAAACACCATATATTTT. Protein: CASRNTGGPGNTIYF. Using reference TRBV7-9 and TRBJ1-3 for the parts outside the CDR3, the full variable domain is DTGVSQNPRHKITKRGQNVTFRCDPISEHNRLYWYRQTLGQGPEFLTYFQNEAQLEKSRLLSDRFSAERPKGSFSTLEIQRTEQGDSAMYLCASRNTGGPGNTIYFGEGSWLTVV.

This chain connects TRBV6-5 to TRBJ1-4, with a possible D match to TRBD1 (5 bases). V was cut by 5 bases and J by 10 bases, with 11 bases left in between. Germline V CDR1 and CDR2: MNHEY, SVGAGI. The CDR3 runs 12 residues. The CDR3 region has the DNA TGTGCCAGCAGTCTCGGGGGGGGAAAACTGTTTTTT. It codes for CASSLGGGKLFF.

This chain joins TRBV7-9 and TRBJ1-2; possibly TRBD1 for D (5 bases). Looked up from germline, CDR1 is SEHNR and CDR2 is FQNEAQ (reference sequence). The CDR3 loop spans 14 amino acids. V shed 6 bases and J shed 4 bases, with 15 bases lying between them. This CDR3 is CASSSGRVGYGYTF. The DNA for the CDR3 is TGTGCCAGCAGTTCGGGCAGGGTCGGCTATGGCTACACCTTC.

V usage is TRBV27 and J usage is TRBJ2-7, with 10 bases matching TRBD1. In germline, CDR1 is MNHEY, CDR2 SMNVEV (reference sequence). V dropped 2 bases and J dropped 2; count of bases not matched to a gene: 6. This CDR3 is built from 16 residues. The CDR3 DNA sequence: TGTGCCAGCAGTTTACCTCCTGGGACAGGGGCCTACGAGCAGTACTTC. This translates into CASSLPPGTGAYEQYF.

This chain links TRBV10-2 with TRBJ2-2; 11 bases are a match to TRBD2. The V gene's germline CDR1 is WSHSY and CDR2 SAAADI. This CDR3 is 15 amino acids long. With V trimmed by 5 bases and J by 4 bases, 3 bases remained unmatched. The chain's CDR3 is CASSLLAGGTGELFF. The CDR3 DNA follows: TGCGCCAGCAGTCTCCTAGCGGGGGGCACCGGGGAGCTGTTTTTT.

This chain links TRBV4-1 with TRBJ2-7, with 8 bases matching TRBD1. Unmatched junction bases numbered 12, after V lost 6 bases and J lost 5 bases. Germline-derived CDR1 and CDR2 are MGHRA and YSYEKL. This CDR3 comprises 15 residues. The CDR3 is CASSQPRDRFHEQYF. DNA of the CDR3: TGCGCCAGCAGTCAGCCCCGGGACAGGTTCCACGAGCAGTACTTC.

The chain is built from TRBV6-2 or TRBV6-3 and TRBJ1-1, with D unclear. This CDR3 is built from 16 residues. Germline CDR1 MNHEY, CDR2 SVGEGT. Deletions cut 2 bases from V and 7 bases from J, with 20 bases between. The CDR3 sequence: CASSYPKFRLSGEAFF. The DNA for the CDR3 is TGTGCCAGCAGTTACCCGAAGTTCAGGCTATCTGGTGAAGCTTTCTTT.

This clone was recorded once. The genes are TRBV12-3 or TRBV12-4 and TRBJ1-1, with 7 nucleotides matching TRBD1. The CDR3 is made up of 13 amino acids. Unmatched junction bases numbered 7, after V lost 7 bases and J lost 5 bases. CDR3 sequence (DNA): TGTGCCAGCACCCTAACAGGGGAGACTGAAGCTTTCTTT. Amino acid sequence: CASTLTGETEAFF.

The chain joins TRBV2 to TRBJ2-3; 7 bases line up with TRBD2. J lost 0 bases, V lost 6 bases, and 9 bases had no gene match. CDR1 is SNHLY, CDR2 FYNNEI, per germline. The CDR3 covers 16 residues. The CDR3 loop is CASRKSGGGSTDTQYF. The CDR3 bases are TGTGCCAGCAGGAAATCTGGGGGGGGAAGCACAGATACGCAGTATTTT.

This chain joins TRBV7-9 and TRBJ1-2; D is ambiguous. CDR1 and CDR2 from the germline V gene are SEHNR and FQNEAQ (reference sequence). Trimming removed 6 bases at V and 3 bases at J, with 11 bases between. The CDR3 runs to 13 residues. CDR3 amino acids: CASRIGADYGYTF. CDR3 in DNA: TGTGCCAGCAGGATAGGCGCGGACTATGGCTACACCTTC.

The chain joins TRBV25-1 to TRBJ1-2; perhaps TRBD1 as D (6 bases). Germline-derived CDR1 and CDR2 are MGHDK and SYGVNS. V lost 6 bases and J 7 bases, leaving 18 bases between the germline ends. There are 14 residues in the CDR3. Here the CDR3 reads CASSLAGEFRGYTF. CDR3 nucleotides: TGTGCCAGCAGCCTGGCAGGGGAATTTCGTGGCTACACCTTC.

The chain combines TRBV7-9 with TRBJ1-3; 12 nucleotides match TRBD1. J was trimmed by 8 bases and V by 5 bases; bases with no gene match: 10. The CDR3 covers 16 residues. Germline-derived CDR1 and CDR2 are SEHNR and FQNEAQ (reference sequence). CDR3: CASSQPPGQGAYTIYF. CDR3 bases: TGTGCCAGCAGCCAACCCCCGGGACAGGGGGCATACACCATATATTTT.

This clone was seen only a few times. The gene calls are TRBV2 and TRBJ1-2; 7 nucleotides match TRBD1. The CDR3 runs 15 residues. Germline assignment: CDR1 SNHLY and CDR2 FYNNEI. V lost 0 bases and J lost 8; bases outside the gene matches: 9. CDR3 sequence: CASSEARDRASGYTF. The CDR3 DNA sequence: TGTGCCAGCAGTGAAGCGCGTGACAGGGCTAGCGGCTACACCTTC.

The CDR3: CASSLVAGGPIAADTQYF. Here the CDR3 DNA reads TGTGCCAGCAGCTTGGTGGCGGGGGGGCCAATCGCAGCAGATACGCAGTATTTT. The gene calls are TRBV5-5 and TRBJ2-3, with 9 nucleotides matching TRBD2. Trimming at V came to 0 bases and at J to 4 bases, leaving 12 bases not matched to a gene. This CDR3 has 18 residues. From germline, CDR1 is SGHKS and CDR2 YYEKEE (reference sequence).

V and J are TRBV6-5 and TRBJ1-3, with no clear D. The CDR3 length is 15 residues. V lost 6 bases, J lost 1 base, and 13 bases lay in between. The germline CDR1 and CDR2 sequences are MNHEY and SVGAGI. DNA of the CDR3: TGTGCCAGCAGACAAACCCGGGTATCTGGAAACACCATATATTTT. It is translated as CASRQTRVSGNTIYF.

V gene TRBV7-2 combines with J gene TRBJ1-2, with 10 bases aligning to TRBD1. The junction had 0 bases not matched to a gene; V was cut back by 3 bases and J by 2 bases. The germline gives CDR1 SGHTA, CDR2 FQGNSA. The CDR3 loop spans 14 amino acids. For the CDR3, the DNA is TGTGCCAGCAGCTTGGACAGGGGGAACTATGGCTACACCTTC. Its protein is CASSLDRGNYGYTF.

This chain uses TRBV4-3 with TRBJ1-2; no firm D call. This CDR3 is built from 14 residues. V was clipped by 0 bases and J by 5 bases, with 10 bases between them. Germline V gene lookup returns CDR1 LGHNA and CDR2 YSLEER. CDR3 region: CASSQDRGSYGYTF. Written as DNA, the CDR3 is TGCGCCAGCAGCCAAGATCGAGGAAGTTATGGCTACACCTTC.